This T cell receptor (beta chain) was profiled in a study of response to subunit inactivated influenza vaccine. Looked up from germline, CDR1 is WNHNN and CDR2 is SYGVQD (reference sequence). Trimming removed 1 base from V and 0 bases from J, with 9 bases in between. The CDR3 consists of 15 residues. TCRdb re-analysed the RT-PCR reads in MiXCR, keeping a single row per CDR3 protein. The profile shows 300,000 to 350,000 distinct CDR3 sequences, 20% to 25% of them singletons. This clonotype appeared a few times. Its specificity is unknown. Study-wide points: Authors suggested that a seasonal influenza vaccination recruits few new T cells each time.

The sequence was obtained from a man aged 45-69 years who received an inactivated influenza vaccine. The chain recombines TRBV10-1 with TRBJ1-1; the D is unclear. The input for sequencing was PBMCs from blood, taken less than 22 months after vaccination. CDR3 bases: TGCGCCAGCAGTGAGTGGACGACGGTGAACACTGAAGCTTTCTTT. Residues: CASSEWTTVNTEAFF.